Described below is a single T cell receptor (beta chain) sequence and its context. Its antigen remains unidentified. When naive CD8 T cells were sorted, they were gated as CD8+CD4-CCR7+CD45RA+. One entry per CDR3 protein, called by TCRdb with MiXCR from the PCR reads. The sample comprises about 630,000 distinct CDR3 sequences, about 25% of which are singletons, and 0.7% to 0.95% rests with the top ten. This record belongs to a study of molecular identifiers for immune sequencing clone quantification. Study-level information: The replicates split RNA from around 20,000 or 100,000 naive CD8 cells five ways and sequenced four. Study conclusions and caveats: Highly expanded clone sizes could end up underestimated if a barcode were shared by identical TCR molecules.

The CDR3 runs to 15 residues. Germline-derived CDR1 and CDR2 are SNHLY and FYNNEI. The V and J ends lost 5 bases and 4 bases, in that order; junction bases with no gene match: 7. The sample taken for sequencing was naive CD8+ T cells from blood, with Jurkat cell RNA spiked in. As to subset: FACS-sorted CD8+CD4-CCR7+CD45RA+ naive T cells. The rearrangement uses TRBV2 and TRBJ1-4, with 7 nucleotides matching TRBD1. This TCR came from a human donor in good health. Some libraries in this study had Jurkat cell RNA spiked in. CDR3 in DNA: TGTGCCAGCAGTCATAGACAGGGAGATAATGAAAAACTGTTTTTT. It codes for CASSHRQGDNEKLFF.